Below are 27 T cell receptor beta chains sequenced from a single sample in a study of blood T cells in healthy people across ages. Combining a sample-barcoded 5' primer with a J-beta primer mix, a second PCR ran for 7 to 11 cycles. TCRdb re-called the 5' RACE reads with MiXCR, one entry per CDR3 protein. The sample consists of fewer than 2,000,000 distinct CDR3 sequences, about two fifths of them appearing once. Sequencing was performed on blood. Source of these receptors: a human donor in good health.

CDR3 region: CASSGSGTGEFEKLFF. The CDR3 DNA is TGTGCCAGCAGCGGTTCGGGGACAGGGGAATTTGAAAAACTGTTTTTT. The chain uses TRBV2 and TRBJ1-4, with 10 bases identical to TRBD1. V was clipped by 6 bases and J by 7 bases; unmatched bases: 11. Germline V CDR1 and CDR2: SNHLY, FYNNEI. The CDR3 loop spans 16 amino acids.

The table lists this clonotype with a few counts. The J gene is TRBJ2-1, the V gene TRBV5-1; 11 nucleotides match TRBD1. CDR3 length: 15 residues. V lost 7 bases and J lost 4; bases outside the gene matches: 7. Per germline, CDR1 SGHRS and CDR2 YFSETQ. The CDR3: CASFPGQGGYNEQFF. DNA for the CDR3: TGCGCCAGCTTCCCGGGACAGGGGGGGTACAATGAGCAGTTCTTC.

This chain joins TRBV29-1 and TRBJ1-2, with TRBD1 as a possible D gene (5 bases). Trimming shortened V by 6 bases and J by 4 bases, and 12 bases separated the two germline ends. There are 12 residues in the CDR3. Germline V gives CDR1 SQVTM, CDR2 ANQGSEA. The CDR3 nucleotides are TGCAGCGTCTCTGAGGGGAGCTATGGCTACACCTTC. Translation gives CSVSEGSYGYTF.

This rearrangement joins TRBV6-2 or TRBV6-3 to TRBJ2-7, with unresolved D. This CDR3 is built from 11 residues. The germline gives CDR1 MNHEY, CDR2 SVGEGT. With 7 bases removed from V and 3 bases from J, the gap between germline ends came to 7 bases. The CDR3 DNA follows: TGTGCCAGCACCCATAACTACGAGCAGTACTTC. Translating gives CASTHNYEQYF.

The chain is built from TRBV20-1 and TRBJ2-2, with a weak D call TRBD2 (6 bases). Germline CDR1 reads DFQATT; CDR2 reads SNEGSKA (reference sequence). The CDR3 is 13 residues long. The CDR3 DNA is TGCAGCACCGGGACTGCGAACACCGGGGAGCTGTTTTTT. Translation gives CSTGTANTGELFF.

J is TRBJ2-3 and V is TRBV20-1; TRBD2 aligns across 12 bases. CDR1 and CDR2 (germline): DFQATT, SNEGSKA (reference sequence). The CDR3 runs 15 residues. Trimming removed 2 bases from V and 6 bases from J; junction bases left unmatched: 6. CDR3 nucleotide sequence: TGCAGTGCTAGACCCCTAGCGGGGGGGCGGGATACGCAGTATTTT. It codes for CSARPLAGGRDTQYF.

The chain is built from TRBV12-3 or TRBV12-4 and TRBJ2-5; the D gene could be TRBD1 or TRBD2 (6 bases each). The length of the CDR3 is 15 residues. Deletions cut 2 bases from V and 2 bases from J, with 12 bases between. Written as DNA, the CDR3 is TGTGCCAGCAGTTTACCGGGGGCGACTCAAGAGACCCAGTACTTC. The encoded protein is CASSLPGATQETQYF.

This clonotype has just a few counts. The rearrangement uses TRBV4-1 and TRBJ1-6, with a weak D call TRBD1 (5 bases). CDR1 and CDR2 from the germline V gene are MGHRA and YSYEKL. The V gene lost 0 bases and the J gene lost 9 bases, with 15 bases spanning the gap. CDR3 size: 16 residues. The CDR3 loop reads CASSQEGVGVGSPLHF. CDR3 coding DNA: TGCGCCAGCAGCCAAGAAGGGGTGGGTGTCGGTTCACCCCTCCACTTT.

The chain links TRBV10-3 to TRBJ1-2; no firm D call. CDR1 is ENHRY, CDR2 SYGVKD, per germline. Trimming cost V 11 bases and J 8 bases, with 27 bases left between them. The CDR3 totals 15 residues. CDR3: CAASESLVEGNGYTF. CDR3 DNA: TGTGCCGCCAGTGAGTCGTTGGTGGAAGGGAACGGCTACACCTTC.

The V call is TRBV7-6, the J call TRBJ2-7, with 10 bases identical to TRBD2. V shed 4 bases, J shed 0 bases, and the junction held 6 bases outside the gene matches. Germline V lookup: CDR1 SGHVS, CDR2 FNYEAQ. The CDR3 covers 16 residues. The DNA of the CDR3 is TGTGCCAGCAGCTGGGCTAGCGGGGGCAGCTCCTACGAGCAGTACTTC. Its translation is CASSWASGGSSYEQYF.

This chain joins TRBV27 and TRBJ2-3, with 12 bases lining up with TRBD2. Germline V lookup: CDR1 MNHEY, CDR2 SMNVEV (reference sequence). V lost 3 bases, J lost 0 bases, and 10 bases stayed unmatched. The CDR3 is 19 amino acids. Here the CDR3 DNA reads TGTGCCAGCAGTTTTCCGGCTAGCGGGAGGGCCACTAGCACAGATACGCAGTATTTT. It codes for CASSFPASGRATSTDTQYF.

The chain has TRBV7-2 and TRBJ2-7; D gene unclear. This CDR3 is built from 15 residues. CDR1 is SGHTA and CDR2 is FQGNSA in the germline V gene. V lost 5 bases, J lost 0 bases, and 14 bases lay in between. For the CDR3, the DNA is TGTGCCAGCAGCCGTACGCCGCTCTCCTCCTACGAGCAGTACTTC. Translation gives CASSRTPLSSYEQYF.

This clonotype has just a few counts. The gene calls are TRBV12-3 or TRBV12-4 and TRBJ2-7; a weak D match, TRBD1 (6 bases). This CDR3 comprises 15 residues. V lost 5 bases and J 4 bases, leaving 18 bases between the germline ends. In DNA, the CDR3 is TGTGCCAGCAGTGAATACAGGGTCCCACCTTACGAGCAGTACTTC. Its protein product is CASSEYRVPPYEQYF.

V and J are TRBV20-1 and TRBJ1-1; TRBD1 is a possible D gene (5 bases). The germline gives CDR1 DFQATT, CDR2 SNEGSKA (reference sequence). CDR3 length: 17 residues. The V gene lost 5 bases and the J gene lost 2 bases, with 24 bases spanning the gap. Here the CDR3 reads CSAVFGTYFPSNTEAFF. The CDR3 region has the DNA TGCAGTGCTGTCTTCGGGACCTATTTCCCCTCAAACACTGAAGCTTTCTTT.

This clonotype was seen more than once but under ten times. The chain has TRBV7-9 and TRBJ2-1; 8 bases fit TRBD2. Germline loops: CDR1 SEHNR, CDR2 FQNEAQ (reference sequence). The CDR3 consists of 16 residues. The J segment lost 4 bases and the V segment lost 1 base, leaving 6 bases of the junction unmatched. The CDR3 DNA reads TGTGCCAGCAGCTTAGTGCGGGGGGTTATATACAATGAGCAGTTCTTC. Its translation: CASSLVRGVIYNEQFF.

This clonotype was observed a few times. The chain uses TRBV12-5 and TRBJ2-3; D remains unclear. V was clipped by 1 base and J by 5 bases, with 13 bases between them. The CDR3 has 15 amino acids. CDR1 and CDR2 (germline): LGHNT, FRNRAP. CDR3 sequence (DNA): TGTGCTAGTGGTTTGGCCGTCAAAGACGGAGATACGCAGTATTTT. Amino acid sequence: CASGLAVKDGDTQYF.

This clonotype has a count of ten or more. The chain combines TRBV14 with TRBJ2-4; TRBD1 matches 9 bases. This CDR3 spans 13 amino acids. From germline, CDR1 is SGHDN and CDR2 FVKESK. Germline trimming cut 4 bases from V and 7 bases from J; bases unmatched to any gene: 2. For the CDR3, the DNA is TGTGCCAGCAGCCGGACAGGGGTCAACATTCAGTACTTC. Protein product: CASSRTGVNIQYF.

The chain recombines TRBV4-3 with TRBJ1-2, with 7 bases identical to TRBD1. CDR1 and CDR2 (germline): LGHNA, YSLEER. The CDR3 covers 14 residues. The J segment lost 8 bases and the V segment lost 1 base, leaving 7 bases of the junction unmatched. CDR3 nucleotides: TGCGCCAGCAGCCAAGTTGAGGGGGCTGGGGGCTACACCTTC. Translating gives CASSQVEGAGGYTF.

This clonotype showed up just a few times. The rearrangement joins TRBV7-2 to TRBJ2-1, with D tentatively TRBD1 or TRBD2 (6 bases each). Germline assignment: CDR1 SGHTA and CDR2 FQGNSA. CDR3 length equals 13 residues. Trimming removed 6 bases from V and 13 bases from J, with 19 bases in between. The CDR3 is CASSRLGGLSQFF. DNA for the CDR3: TGTGCCAGCAGTAGACTAGGGGGACTCTCACAGTTCTTC.

The V and J genes are TRBV5-1 and TRBJ1-1; no firm D call. Trimming took 0 bases from V and 1 from J, leaving 13 bases between them. The CDR3 extends over 16 amino acids. Per the germline V gene, CDR1 is SGHRS and CDR2 is YFSETQ. For the CDR3, the DNA is TGCGCCAGCAGCTTGGAGGAATGGCAGCCGAACACTGAAGCTTTCTTT. Residues: CASSLEEWQPNTEAFF.

The rearrangement uses TRBV5-1 and TRBJ1-1; 9 bases fit TRBD1. The CDR3 spans 15 residues. Unmatched junction bases numbered 10, after V lost 4 bases and J lost 6 bases. CDR1 SGHRS and CDR2 YFSETQ come from the germline V gene. In nucleotides, the CDR3 is TGCGCCAGCAGCCACGGACAGGGGATCGACGCTGAAGCTTTCTTT. Protein product: CASSHGQGIDAEAFF.

On this clonotype itself: One end of the junction fails to match germline, which may point to a read error. In DNA form, the CDR3 reads TGTGCCGGCAGCCAAGATGGGACAGGGGTATACGAGCAGTACTTC. Translating gives CAGSQDGTGVYEQYF. V gene TRBV4-2 combines with J gene TRBJ2-7, with TRBD1 matching 10 bases. The CDR3 is 15 amino acids. From germline, CDR1 is LGHNA and CDR2 YNFKEQ.

About this clonotype itself: One end of the junction is discordant with germline, which a read error may explain. The chain uses TRBV4-3 and TRBJ2-5; D gene uncertain. The CDR3 contains 18 residues. Germline V gene lookup returns CDR1 LGHNA and CDR2 YSLEER. This CDR3 reads CASNQILRQGQVQETQYF. The CDR3 nucleotides are TGCGCCAGCAACCAAATTCTTCGCCAAGGGCAGGTCCAAGAGACCCAGTACTTC.

This clonotype was found once. Germline and junction disagree at one end, which may indicate a read error. V and J are TRBV11-2 and TRBJ1-1, with D uncertain. The CDR3 covers 12 residues. Germline V gene data show CDR1 as SGHAT and CDR2 as FQNNGV. The CDR3 bases are TGTGTCAGCAGCATACCGGGCGCTGAAGCTTTCTTT. Translated, it gives CVSSIPGAEAFF.

This clonotype was recorded many times. This rearrangement joins TRBV6-6 to TRBJ2-5; 8 nucleotides line up with TRBD2. V lost 9 bases to trimming and J lost 3 bases; unmatched junction nucleotides: 6. Germline loops: CDR1 MNHNY, CDR2 SVGAGI (reference sequence). This CDR3 has 13 residues. The CDR3 DNA follows: TGTGCCAGTCGACTTAGCGGGGAAGAGACCCAGTACTTC. Its translation: CASRLSGEETQYF.

This clonotype was seen only a few times. The chain combines TRBV28 with TRBJ1-5; no clear D gene. The CDR3 loop spans 14 amino acids. The germline V gene encodes CDR1 MDHEN and CDR2 SYDVKM. V gave up 5 bases and J gave up 8 bases, with 16 bases separating them. The CDR3 protein is CASSPGFRTEPQHF. CDR3 DNA sequence: TGTGCCAGCAGTCCGGGTTTTCGCACGGAGCCCCAGCATTTT.

The chain links TRBV7-2 to TRBJ2-5; the D is unclear. The CDR3 has 14 amino acids. The V end lost 3 bases, the J end lost 11 bases, and 19 bases lay between the germline ends. The germline CDR1 and CDR2 sequences are SGHTA and FQGNSA. The CDR3 loop is CASSFSRISEEQYF. The CDR3 DNA reads TGTGCCAGCAGCTTTTCCAGAATTTCGGAAGAGCAGTACTTC.